Many counts were recorded for the clone carrying this T cell receptor beta chain. Its antigen is undetermined. With a much larger clone just one base away, this may be a read error. RNA transcripts were the template for amplifying TCR beta CDR3 regions. The HTBI set primed first-round TCR CDR3 RT-PCR. TCRdb re-derived calls from the multiplex PCR reads in MiXCR, one entry per CDR3 protein. The profile covers hundreds of thousands of distinct CDR3 sequences, with about 17% appearing a single time and 28% taken by the ten largest. The sample belongs to a study of T cells in Graves' hyperthyroidism and ophthalmopathy. Notes on the study in general: Most clonotypes expanded in thyroid above 0.001 were likewise present in blood.

Fresh peripheral blood, 10 ml, was the source of the PBMCs. V was trimmed by 3 bases and J by 3 bases, leaving 14 bases between them. Germline CDR1 MNHNS, CDR2 SASEGT. The CDR3 is made up of 15 amino acids. The TCR originated in a woman aged 18-35 years with Graves' ophthalmopathy. The sequencing input was blood. The chain is built from TRBV6-1 and TRBJ1-1, with D perhaps matching TRBD1 (5 bases). CDR3 sequence reads: CASSEGNGADTEAFF. DNA for the CDR3: TGTGCCAGCAGTGAGGGTAACGGGGCGGACACTGAAGCTTTCTTT.